The clone carrying this T cell receptor beta chain turned up a few times. Its antigen is not known. TCRdb re-called the 5' RACE reads with MiXCR, one entry per CDR3 protein. The sample yields about 90,000 distinct CDR3 sequences, over 12% seen once. This CDR3 spans 13 amino acids. The germline V and J ends were trimmed by 8 bases and 4 bases, with 12 bases remaining between them. Germline V gene data show CDR1 as LNHNV and CDR2 as YYDKDF (reference sequence). These data are taken from a study of T-cell memory formation after mild COVID-19. Study-level information: Largely, the TCR clusters proved donor specific. Notes on the study in general: A subset of responding clones appeared in pre-infection memory, suggesting cross-reactive memory joined.

This chain connects TRBV15 to TRBJ2-1; TRBD1 is a possible D gene (6 bases). Sequencing was carried out using PBMCs or a T cell subset sorted from them (not recorded which). The sequence was collected from a man younger than 35 who had mild COVID-19 (a few samples of this study predate the infection). Cell type and time point are not known. The CDR3 sequence: CATSDSRYNEQFF. The DNA of the CDR3 is TGTGCCACCTCGGACAGCCGGTACAATGAGCAGTTCTTC.